The source of this TCR beta chain is a study of cytomegalovirus exposure and HLA in healthy donors. Trimming removed 2 bases from V and 1 base from J; junction bases left unmatched: 4. CDR1 MNHEY and CDR2 SVGAGI come from the germline V gene. The CDR3 is 16 amino acids. Clones were read by immunoSEQ multiplex PCR, and TCRdb kept only the in-frame ones, dropping some. The sample has around 300,000 clones; about 86% are singletons. This clone has only one observation. The V and J genes are TRBV6-5 and TRBJ2-1; 8 bases match TRBD1. The specimen sequenced was PBMCs. The source of this sequence is a woman between 18 and 29 years old in good health and CMV-seronegative. Here the CDR3 reads CASSYDRGKSYNEQFF. Written as DNA, the CDR3 is TGTGCCAGCAGTTACGACAGGGGTAAATCCTACAATGAGCAGTTCTTC.